What follows describes a single T cell receptor beta chain. The antigen is undetermined. These data belong to a study of vaccination and CD4 T cells after COVID-19. Study background: Each person enrolled got two BNT162b2 or mRNA-1273 vaccine doses. The post-COVID sampling time was a median roughly 100 days after diagnosis, ranging from 35 to 161.

The CDR3 is 14 residues long. Germline V gene lookup returns CDR1 LNHNV and CDR2 YYDKDF (reference sequence). Trimming took off 3 bases at V and 1 base at J, with 4 bases between the two ends. Cultured CD4+ T cell DNA was sequenced using the Oncomine TCR Beta short-read assay. Genomic DNA extraction was carried out from cultured CD4+ T cells. One entry per CDR3 protein, called by TCRdb with MiXCR from the PCR reads. The data hold 8,000 to 9,000 distinct CDR3 sequences, with around 48% observed a single time. Treatment given: approximately nine-day PBMC culture with coronavirus spike peptide pools or control peptides (ViraFEST assay). The unexposed donor gave CD4+ T cells before the COVID-19 pandemic (2011-2018). Peptide pools at 8 to 10 ug/ml and IL-2 at 10 IU/ml were added to cultures of roughly 2.2 million PBMCs per well.

The chain employs TRBV15 and TRBJ2-6; the D is unclear. The specimen sequenced was CD4+ T cells from blood, cultured in vitro. The TCR originated in a human donor in good health. The CDR3 DNA is TGTGCCACCAGCAGGAGTTCTGGGGCCAACGTCCTGACTTTC. This translates into CATSRSSGANVLTF.